This T cell receptor (beta chain) was retrieved from a study of siplizumab effects on memory and regulatory T cells. Overall study findings and caveats: Researchers did not confirm the suppressive function of proliferating Tregs from siplizumab cultures. Contribution to the alloresponse seemed major for naive T cells, which also seemed more diverse than memory cells.

Remarks on this clone: As yet, its antigen is unknown.

Sequenced by immunoSEQ multiplex PCR; TCRdb stores in-frame clones only, minus some. The profile covers about 100,000 clones, with about 91% appearing a single time and 2.6% taken by the ten largest. The germline V gene encodes CDR1 MDHEN and CDR2 SYDVKM. The CDR3 spans 16 residues. V was clipped by 1 base and J by 4 bases; unmatched bases: 5. Sequenced sample: CD4+ T cells sorted from blood. The V call is TRBV28, the J call TRBJ2-3; 10 bases map to TRBD2. The sequence was collected from a human donor in good health. Some clones in this sample may be carry-over from other donors' samples. The CDR3 DNA reads as TGTGCCAGCAGTTTATTGCTAGCGGGAGAGGCAGATACGCAGTATTTT. It specifies CASSLLLAGEADTQYF. The entire variable domain, with the rest obtained from reference TRBV28 and TRBJ2-3, is as follows: DVKVTQSSRYLVKRTGEKVFLECVQDMDHENMFWYRQDPGLGLRLIYFSYDVKMKEKGDIPEGYSVSREKKERFSLILESASTNQTSMYLCASSLLLAGEADTQYFGPGTRLTVL.